These 5 T cell receptor beta chains share one sample of origin, sequenced in a study of cytomegalovirus exposure and HLA in healthy donors. 13 Jbeta primers and 60 Vbeta primers were used for the PCR. TCRdb's copy holds only in-frame clones and misses some; the assay was immunoSEQ multiplex PCR. The listing records 25,000 to 35,000 clones. Material for sequencing was PBMCs. The receptors shown here come from a man aged 40-49 years in good health and CMV-seronegative.

The V call is TRBV29-1, the J call TRBJ1-1; maybe TRBD1 (5 bases). V gave up 0 bases and J gave up 8 bases, with 19 bases separating them. Per the germline V gene, CDR1 is SQVTM and CDR2 is ANQGSEA. The CDR3 extends over 15 amino acids. The CDR3 reads CSVEDFSAGLREAFF. Written as DNA, the CDR3 is TGCAGCGTTGAAGATTTCTCAGCGGGACTGAGGGAAGCTTTCTTT.

The chain links TRBV28 to TRBJ1-1; 8 bases are a match to TRBD1. Germline lookup yields CDR1 MDHEN and CDR2 SYDVKM. V lost 6 bases to trimming and J lost 6 bases; unmatched junction nucleotides: 9. The CDR3 contains 14 residues. The CDR3: CASSPPDREAEAFF. CDR3 bases: TGTGCCAGCAGCCCGCCGGACAGGGAGGCTGAAGCTTTCTTT.

The V gene is TRBV18, the J gene TRBJ1-5, with D possibly being TRBD1 (5 bases). CDR1 KGHSH and CDR2 LQKENI come from the germline V gene. V gave up 8 bases and J gave up 3 bases, with 29 bases separating them. The CDR3 spans 19 residues. The CDR3 DNA is TGTGCCAGCCCGAACAGGAGGGGAGCGGGGAGAAGGGACAATCAGCCCCAGCATTTT. Translating gives CASPNRRGAGRRDNQPQHF.

The rearrangement uses TRBV7-2 and TRBJ2-1; 8 positions match TRBD2. The CDR3 sequence is 16 residues long. Germline V gives CDR1 SGHTA, CDR2 FQGNSA. Trimming removed 1 base from V and 4 bases from J; junction bases left unmatched: 6. This CDR3 reads CASSLEASGWYNEQFF. CDR3 DNA sequence: TGTGCCAGCAGCTTAGAGGCTAGCGGGTGGTACAATGAGCAGTTCTTC.

CDR3 nucleotides: TGTGCCAGCAGCCCCCTGACTAGCGGGAGGGCGACAGATACGCAGTATTTT. Translated, it gives CASSPLTSGRATDTQYF. The chain carries TRBV7-2 and TRBJ2-3, with TRBD2 matching 14 bases. The CDR3 has 17 amino acids. Per germline, CDR1 SGHTA and CDR2 FQGNSA. With V trimmed by 5 bases and J by 3 bases, 7 bases remained unmatched. Full variable domain (rest looked up from reference TRBV7-2 and TRBJ2-3): GAGVSQSPSNKVTEKGKDVELRCDPISGHTALYWYRQSLGQGLEFLIYFQGNSAPDKSGLPSDRFSAERTGGSVSTLTIQRTQQEDSAVYLCASSPLTSGRATDTQYFGPGTRLTVL.